This TCR beta chain was identified during a study of T cell clones after liver transplantation. Points on this clone: Antigen unknown.

This CDR3 contains 15 residues. The V gene end was trimmed by 6 bases and the J gene end by 5 bases; junction bases not matched to a gene: 10. Per the germline V gene, CDR1 is WNHNN and CDR2 is SYGVQD (reference sequence). Alloreactive TCRbeta sequences came from sequencing proliferating CFSE-low cells in the MLR. Here immunoSEQ multiplex PCR was the method, and the copy in TCRdb shows in-frame clones only, minus some. The sample carries about 5,600 clones, around 30% recorded once. Sequencing was carried out using CD4+ T cells from cultured PBMCs. The receptor's source is a human patient who received a liver transplant. The graft donor may have contributed some T cells. This sequence joins TRBV10-1 and TRBJ2-3; 8 bases are a match to TRBD1. The CDR3 protein is CASSTRAGGLDTQYF. The CDR3 DNA reads as TGCGCCAGCAGCACCCGGGCAGGGGGCCTAGATACGCAGTATTTT.